A selection of T cell receptor beta chains follows, all from one sample in a study of T cell clonotyping in hematopoietic cell transplantation. Profiling relied on immunoSEQ multiplex PCR, and the TCRdb table lists in-frame clones only, not all of them. Here the sample spans fewer than 20,000 clones, 93% being singletons. Sequencing used peripheral blood mononuclear cells, obtained before stem cell transplant. All receptors derive from a man aged 18 to 35 with biphenotypic leukemia. Some clones in this sample may be carry-over from other donors' samples. Both conserved end residues are part of each CDR3. The D gene is left open where the match is weak. The size of a clone is reported for some rows only, either as once, few or many, or as a class for expanded clones.

j_call,v_call,clone_size,d_call,cdr3_nt,cdr3_aa
TRBJ1-1,TRBV5-8,-,-,TGTGCCAGCAGCTATGGACAGTTCGGCACTGAAGCTTTCTTT,CASSYGQFGTEAFF
TRBJ2-7,TRBV5-1,-,TRBD2,TGCGCCAGCAGCTTACCTCTAGCGGGGGCCCCATACGAGCAGTACTTC,CASSLPLAGAPYEQYF
TRBJ1-5,TRBV6-5,few,-,TGTGCCAGCAGTTCTAAGGGATATCAGCCCCAGCATTTT,CASSSKGYQPQHF
TRBJ1-2,TRBV6-5,-,TRBD1,TGTGCCAGCAGTTACCGGGACAGGGGTAGCTACACCTTC,CASSYRDRGSYTF
TRBJ2-1,TRBV30,-,TRBD2,TGTGCCTGGACTGAACTAGCGGGTTACAATGAGCAGTTCTTC,CAWTELAGYNEQFF
TRBJ1-2,TRBV7-2,-,-,TGTGCCAGCAGCTTAGGGGGGCAGGGAGGCGGCTACACCTTC,CASSLGGQGGGYTF
TRBJ2-7,TRBV30,once,-,TGTGCCTGGAGTTCGGACAGCTCATCCTACGAGCAGTACTTC,CAWSSDSSSYEQYF
TRBJ2-6,TRBV2,-,TRBD1,TGTGCCAGCATGACAGGGGCCAACTCTGGGGCCAACGTCCTGACTTTC,CASMTGANSGANVLTF
TRBJ1-5,TRBV6-5,-,-,TGTGCCAGCAGTAGATTCCGGGACACTAATCAGCCCCAGCATTTT,CASSRFRDTNQPQHF
TRBJ2-5,TRBV7-2,-,TRBD2,TGTGCCAGCAGCTTAGCAGGACTAGTAGTGTTGGAGACCCAGTACTTC,CASSLAGLVVLETQYF
TRBJ2-1,TRBV30,-,-,TGTGCCTGGACCATAAGGGGGGATTTCTACAATGAGCAGTTCTTC,CAWTIRGDFYNEQFF
TRBJ2-2,TRBV6-6,-,-,TGTGCCAGCAGGCCGGGACAGAACACCGGGGAGCTGTTTTTT,CASRPGQNTGELFF
TRBJ1-4,TRBV5-6,-,-,TGTGCCAGCAGCGTACTTGGCGACACCAATGAAAAACTGTTTTTT,CASSVLGDTNEKLFF
TRBJ2-3,TRBV27,-,TRBD2,TGTGCCAGCAGTATCACTAGCGGGAGCCGCACAGATACGCAGTATTTT,CASSITSGSRTDTQYF
TRBJ2-6,TRBV2,-,-,TGTGCCAGCAGTGATGCAGCAGCCTCTGGGGCCAACGTCCTGACTTTC,CASSDAAASGANVLTF
TRBJ2-3,TRBV9,few,-,TGTGCCAGCAGCGTAGGTAGTTGGGGCACAGATACGCAGTATTTT,CASSVGSWGTDTQYF
TRBJ2-5,TRBV6-5,-,TRBD2,TGTGCCAGCAGCCGGGACTATTTCGGGTCAGAGACCCAGTACTTC,CASSRDYFGSETQYF
TRBJ1-1,TRBV30,-,TRBD1,TGTGCCTGGAGTGTAGTCTTGACCCGGGACAGACTACCAGATGAAGCTTTCTTT,CAWSVVLTRDRLPDEAFF
TRBJ1-3,TRBV7-2,-,TRBD1,TGTGCCAGCAGCTTAGACAGGGGAGACACCATATATTTT,CASSLDRGDTIYF
TRBJ2-5,TRBV7-8,-,TRBD1,TGTGCCAGCAGCTTAGCTACAGGGGGATCGGGGACCCAGTACTTC,CASSLATGGSGTQYF
TRBJ1-1,TRBV2,once,TRBD1,TGTGCCAGCAGTACGATTGACAGGGGCGCTTTCTTT,CASSTIDRGAFF
TRBJ1-3,TRBV5-1,-,-,TGCGCCAGCATGACCGGTATAGGTGATTCCTCTGGAAACACCATATATTTT,CASMTGIGDSSGNTIYF
TRBJ1-1,TRBV29-1,-,TRBD1,TGCAGCGTGGACAGGGGGTTTTACACTGAAGCTTTCTTT,CSVDRGFYTEAFF
TRBJ2-5,TRBV7-8,-,-,TGTGCCAGCAGCTTAGCGGTGCAAGACCTAGAGACCCAGTACTTC,CASSLAVQDLETQYF
TRBJ1-5,TRBV4-3,-,-,TGCGCCAGCAGCCAAGATTCCGGCCAGCCCCAGCATTTT,CASSQDSGQPQHF
TRBJ1-1,TRBV5-1,-,-,TGCGCCAGCAGCTTGGAGTTTTCGAACACTGAAGCTTTCTTT,CASSLEFSNTEAFF
TRBJ2-1,TRBV19,-,-,TGTGCCAGTACCGAATCGAAAGGGGGCTCCTACAATGAGCAGTTCTTC,CASTESKGGSYNEQFF
TRBJ1-5,TRBV28,-,TRBD1,TGTGCCAGCATCCGCGGTAGGGGGCGGAATCAGCCCCAGCATTTT,CASIRGRGRNQPQHF
TRBJ2-2,TRBV30,-,TRBD1,TGTGCATTGGAGGGGACAGGGGGTGGCACCGGGGAGCTGTTTTTT,CALEGTGGGTGELFF
TRBJ1-1,TRBV6-5,once,-,TGTGCCAGCAGGGAGAACACTGAAGCTTTCTTT,CASRENTEAFF
TRBJ1-5,TRBV2,once,-,TGTGCCAGCAACAGGGCCGGTCAGCCCCAGCATTTT,CASNRAGQPQHF
TRBJ2-7,TRBV9,-,-,TGTGCCAGCAGCCCGCGGGGACGCTACGAGCAGTACTTC,CASSPRGRYEQYF
TRBJ1-6,TRBV9,-,-,TGTGCCAGCAGCCCGGCTGGTTCACCCCTCCACTTT,CASSPAGSPLHF
TRBJ2-3,TRBV30,-,-,TGTGCCTGGAGTTTTCTGGGGACAGATACGCAGTATTTT,CAWSFLGTDTQYF
TRBJ1-4,TRBV28,-,TRBD1,TGTGCCAGCAGTTTGGCCGGGACAGGGGCTGAAAAACTGTTTTTT,CASSLAGTGAEKLFF
TRBJ1-5,TRBV2,-,-,TGTGCCAGCAGCCCACAGGAAGGTGGAAGCAATCAGCCCCAGCATTTT,CASSPQEGGSNQPQHF
TRBJ1-2,TRBV5-5,-,TRBD1,TGTGCCAGCAGTCCTGGACAGGGCGTCTATGGCTACACCTTC,CASSPGQGVYGYTF
TRBJ1-5,TRBV30,-,-,TGTGCCTGGAGTACGGGTTATAGCAATCAGCCCCAGCATTTT,CAWSTGYSNQPQHF
TRBJ1-2,TRBV7-9,-,TRBD1,TGTGCCAGCAGCTCCACAGGGGGCGCGGGAGGCTACACCTTC,CASSSTGGAGGYTF
TRBJ1-1,TRBV20-1,-,-,TGCAGTACGAACACTGAAGCTTTCTTT,CSTNTEAFF
TRBJ2-7,TRBV5-1,once,-,TGCGCCAGCAGCTTGAACCCCGACAGTCCTTACGGGCAGTACTTC,CASSLNPDSPYGQYF
TRBJ2-7,TRBV27,-,-,TGTGCCAGCAGTTTAGGGAACTACGAGCAGTACTTC,CASSLGNYEQYF
TRBJ2-7,TRBV27,once,-,TGTGCCAGCAGTATCGGGACGACCTACGAGCAGTACTTC,CASSIGTTYEQYF
TRBJ2-7,TRBV5-1,-,-,TGCGCCAGCAGCGGCGTCGAGGGCCGCGAGCAGTACTTC,CASSGVEGREQYF